The 14 T cell receptor beta chains below come from one sample, sequenced in a study of blood T cells in healthy people across ages (dated by TCRdb to about 2015). The method behind the library was 5' RACE. Sequencer: Illumina HiSeq 2500. A second PCR of roughly 7 to 11 cycles was performed with a sample-barcoded 5' primer and a J-beta primer mix. TCRdb's own reprocessing of the public reads used fastp at Q25 and MiXCR and kept productive beta chains. Each record represents a unique CDR3 protein, reported with the most common genes and DNA among its rows. The sample includes over 500,000 distinct CDR3 sequences, with more than 45% observed a single time. Approximately 15% of the sample is taken by the ten largest. The source material was blood. Every receptor here comes from a woman at least 80 years old in good health.

Comment on this clonotype: A clone one base away is much larger, so this may be a read error. This sequence joins TRBV2 and TRBJ2-7; D is unclear. V lost 6 bases and J lost 7, with 7 bases in between. The CDR3 runs 10 residues. CDR1 is SNHLY and CDR2 is FYNNEI in the germline V gene. The CDR3: CASRVLEQYF. Written as DNA, the CDR3 is TGTGCCAGCAGGGTATTAGAGCAGTACTTC.

The chain employs TRBV28 and TRBJ2-1, with 13 bases that match TRBD2. Germline CDR1 and CDR2: MDHEN and SYDVKM. V gave up 5 bases and J gave up 8 bases; unmatched junction bases: 6. This CDR3 has 15 residues. The CDR3 DNA reads TGTGCCAGCAGTCCCACTAGCGGGAGGGTCCATGAGCAGTTCTTC. Its translation is CASSPTSGRVHEQFF.

This CDR3 is CASMGRSLGGNQPQHF. The CDR3 DNA reads as TGCGCCAGCATGGGGCGGTCCCTTGGGGGCAATCAGCCCCAGCATTTT. This sequence joins TRBV10-2 and TRBJ1-5; possible D gene TRBD1, 5 bases. Germline CDR1 WSHSY, CDR2 SAAADI. The CDR3 is made up of 16 amino acids. The V gene lost 7 bases and the J gene lost 2 bases, with 18 bases spanning the gap.

This clonotype was counted ten times or more. This rearrangement joins TRBV10-1 to TRBJ2-2; 7 positions match TRBD1. V lost 2 bases and J lost 6; bases outside the gene matches: 3. The CDR3 is 14 residues long. Germline CDR1 and CDR2: WNHNN and SYGVQD (reference sequence). The CDR3 DNA is TGCGCCAGCAGTGAGGAGGGGGCCTCCGGGGAGCTGTTTTTT. Its translation: CASSEEGASGELFF.

This clonotype was seen at least ten times. The J gene is TRBJ2-5, the V gene TRBV7-9, with TRBD1 as a possible D gene (5 bases). This CDR3 has 14 amino acids. Trimming cost V 7 bases and J 5 bases, with 17 bases left between them. The germline gives CDR1 SEHNR, CDR2 FQNEAQ (reference sequence). The chain's CDR3 is CASTKVQVQETQYF. In DNA, the CDR3 is TGTGCCAGCACCAAAGTACAGGTTCAGGAGACCCAGTACTTC.

The rearrangement uses TRBV28 and TRBJ2-3; D is perhaps TRBD2 (6 bases). V lost 3 bases and J lost 5, with 12 bases in between. Germline lookup yields CDR1 MDHEN and CDR2 SYDVKM. The CDR3 spans 14 residues. The CDR3 nucleotides read TGTGCCAGCAGTTTCCCGGGGGTGTTAGATACGCAGTATTTT. This codes for CASSFPGVLDTQYF.

The chain uses TRBV27 and TRBJ2-3, with 7 bases that match TRBD1. V lost 6 bases to trimming and J lost 2 bases; unmatched junction nucleotides: 8. Germline-derived CDR1 and CDR2 are MNHEY and SMNVEV (reference sequence). This CDR3 contains 15 residues. The CDR3 sequence is CASRSPGTVTDTQYF. CDR3 bases: TGTGCCAGCAGATCCCCTGGGACAGTCACAGATACGCAGTATTTT.

The genes are TRBV3-1 and TRBJ2-4, with D hard to call. TRBJ2-7 explains the end of the DNA better; the J call may be wrong. CDR1 is LGHDT, CDR2 YNNKEL, per germline (reference sequence). The CDR3 consists of 13 residues. In nucleotides, the CDR3 is TGTGCCAGCAGCCCCACGCACCCCCTCGAGCAGTACTTC. It codes for CASSPTHPLEQYF.

This clonotype showed up many times. J is TRBJ2-1 and V is TRBV12-3 or TRBV12-4; tentative D call: TRBD2 (7 bases). V lost 3 bases and J 0 bases, leaving 21 bases between the germline ends. The CDR3 runs to 19 residues. CDR3 bases: TGTGCCAGCAGTTTGTTTGGCGGGGGCCCTTTTAGCTCCTACAATGAGCAGTTCTTC. Translated, it gives CASSLFGGGPFSSYNEQFF.

About this clonotype itself: A much larger clone lies a single base off, so this may be a read error. This rearrangement joins TRBV6-1 to TRBJ2-3; 10 bases are a match to TRBD1. CDR3 length: 16 residues. Germline CDR1 and CDR2: MNHNS and SASEGT. DNA for the CDR3: TGTGCCAGCAGACGACAGGGGGCTGTTAGGACAGGTACGCAGTATTTT. This translates into CASRRQGAVRTGTQYF.

V gene TRBV7-9 combines with J gene TRBJ1-1; 7 bases line up with TRBD1. This CDR3 comprises 18 residues. The ends lost 4 bases at V and 2 bases at J; junction bases unmatched: 16. The germline V gene has CDR1 SEHNR and CDR2 FQNEAQ (reference sequence). The CDR3 reads CASSSRWDSGPNNTEAFF. The DNA of the CDR3 is TGTGCCAGCAGCTCAAGATGGGACAGTGGGCCAAACAACACTGAAGCTTTCTTT. The whole variable domain, remainder taken from reference TRBV7-9 and TRBJ1-1, is DTGVSQNPRHKITKRGQNVTFRCDPISEHNRLYWYRQTLGQGPEFLTYFQNEAQLEKSRLLSDRFSAERPKGSFSTLEIQRTEQGDSAMYLCASSSRWDSGPNNTEAFFGQGTRLTVV.

This clonotype has more than one count but fewer than ten. The chain is built from TRBV2 and TRBJ1-1, with D perhaps matching TRBD1 (6 bases). This CDR3 is built from 14 residues. Deletions cut 3 bases from V and 2 bases from J, with 10 bases between. Germline assignment: CDR1 SNHLY and CDR2 FYNNEI. The CDR3 spells CASSELDSNTEAFF. The CDR3 nucleotides read TGTGCCAGCAGTGAGCTGGACAGCAACACTGAAGCTTTCTTT. The full variable domain, rest sourced from reference TRBV2 and TRBJ1-1, is EPEVTQTPSHQVTQMGQEVILRCVPISNHLYFYWYRQILGQKVEFLVSFYNNEISEKSEIFDDQFSVERPDGSNFTLKIRSTKLEDSAMYFCASSELDSNTEAFFGQGTRLTVV.

This clonotype has more than one count but fewer than ten. It may be a read error: a sequence one base away is much more abundant. This chain links TRBV12-3 or TRBV12-4 with TRBJ2-1; maybe TRBD2 (5 bases). The CDR3 runs 16 residues. V was cut by 5 bases and J by 0 bases, with 14 bases left in between. The CDR3, as DNA: TGTGCCAGCAGTCCCGCCGGACTGCCCTCCTACAATGAGCAGTTCTTC. This gives the protein CASSPAGLPSYNEQFF.

This chain joins TRBV20-1 and TRBJ1-5, with D uncertain. This CDR3 spans 14 amino acids. With 6 bases removed from V and 0 bases from J, the gap between germline ends came to 12 bases. Per germline, CDR1 DFQATT and CDR2 SNEGSKA (reference sequence). CDR3 coding DNA: TGCAGTGCCACCCGGGAAGCTAGCAATCAGCCCCAGCATTTT. Translation gives CSATREASNQPQHF.